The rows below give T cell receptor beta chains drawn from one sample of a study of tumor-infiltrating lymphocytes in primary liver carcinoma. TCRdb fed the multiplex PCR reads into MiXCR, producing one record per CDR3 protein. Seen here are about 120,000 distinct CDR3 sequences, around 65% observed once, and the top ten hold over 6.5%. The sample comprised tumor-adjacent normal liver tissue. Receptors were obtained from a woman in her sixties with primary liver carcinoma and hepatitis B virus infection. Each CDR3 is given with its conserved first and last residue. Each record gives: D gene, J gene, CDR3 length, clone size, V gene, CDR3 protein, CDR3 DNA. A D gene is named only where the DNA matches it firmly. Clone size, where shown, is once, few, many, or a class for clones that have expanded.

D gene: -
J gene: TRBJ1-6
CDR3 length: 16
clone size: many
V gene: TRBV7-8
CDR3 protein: CASSLDSSGFASPLHF
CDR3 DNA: TGTGCCAGCAGCTTAGATTCCTCAGGGTTCGCTTCACCCCTCCACTTT

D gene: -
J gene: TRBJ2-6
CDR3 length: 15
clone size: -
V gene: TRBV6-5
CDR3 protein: CASSWDNSGVNVLTF
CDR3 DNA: TGTGCCAGCAGCTGGGACAACTCTGGGGTCAACGTCCTGACCTTC

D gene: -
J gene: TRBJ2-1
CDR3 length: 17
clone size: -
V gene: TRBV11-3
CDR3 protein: CASSLDPMSYSYNEQFF
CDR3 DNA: TGTGCCAGCAGCTTAGATCCCATGAGTTATTCCTACAATGAGCAGTTCTTC

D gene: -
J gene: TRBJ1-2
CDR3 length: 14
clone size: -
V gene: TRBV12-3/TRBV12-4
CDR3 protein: CASSLWEGSYGYTF
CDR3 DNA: TGTGCCAGTAGTTTATGGGAGGGGTCCTATGGCTACACCTTC

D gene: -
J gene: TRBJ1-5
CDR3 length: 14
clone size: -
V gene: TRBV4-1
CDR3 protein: CAIGQLAGNQPQHF
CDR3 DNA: TGCGCCATCGGCCAACTCGCGGGCAATCAGCCCCAGCATTTT

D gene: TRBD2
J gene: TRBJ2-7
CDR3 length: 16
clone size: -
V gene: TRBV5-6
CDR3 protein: CASSLIGASGTREQYF
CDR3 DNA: TGTGCCAGCAGCTTGATCGGGGCTAGCGGGACTAGGGAGCAGTACTTC

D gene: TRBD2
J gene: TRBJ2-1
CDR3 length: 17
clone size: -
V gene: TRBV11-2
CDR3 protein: CASSGRLAGGPGDEQFF
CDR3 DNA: TGTGCCAGCAGTGGGAGACTAGCGGGAGGACCGGGGGATGAGCAGTTCTTC

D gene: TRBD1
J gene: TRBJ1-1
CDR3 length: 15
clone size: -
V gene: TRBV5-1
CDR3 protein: CASSPTGQGDTEAFF
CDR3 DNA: TGCGCCAGCAGCCCTACCGGACAGGGGGACACTGAAGCTTTCTTT

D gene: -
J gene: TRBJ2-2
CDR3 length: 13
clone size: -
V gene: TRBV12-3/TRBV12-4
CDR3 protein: CATRLAITGELFF
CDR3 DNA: TGTGCCACCCGGCTAGCGATCACCGGGGAGTTGTTTTTT

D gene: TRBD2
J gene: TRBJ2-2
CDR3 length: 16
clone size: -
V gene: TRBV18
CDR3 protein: CASSPGSGRNTGELFF
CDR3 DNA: TGTGCCAGCTCACCAGGGAGCGGGAGGAACACCGGGGAGCTGTTTTTT

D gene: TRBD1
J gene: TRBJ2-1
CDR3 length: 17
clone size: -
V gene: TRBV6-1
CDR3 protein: CASKPYRDSPLGNEQFF
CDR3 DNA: TGTGCCAGCAAACCATACCGGGACAGCCCCCTGGGCAACGAGCAGTTCTTC

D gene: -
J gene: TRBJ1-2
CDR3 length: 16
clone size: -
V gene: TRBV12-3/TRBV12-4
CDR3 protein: CASSLALGGVNYAYTF
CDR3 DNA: TGTGCCAGCAGTTTAGCGCTGGGAGGGGTAAACTATGCCTACACCTTC

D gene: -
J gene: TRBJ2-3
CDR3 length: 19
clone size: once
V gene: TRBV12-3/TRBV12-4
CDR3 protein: CASSTRGAAGPTNTDTHYF
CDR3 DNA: TGTGCCAGCAGCACTCGAGGGGCGGCAGGGCCTACGAACACAGATACGCATTATTTT

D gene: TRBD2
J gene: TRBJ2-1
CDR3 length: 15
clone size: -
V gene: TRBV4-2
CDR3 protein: CASSQEGSLLASSIF
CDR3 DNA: TGTGCCAGCAGCCAAGAGGGGAGCCTACTAGCGAGCAGTATCTTC

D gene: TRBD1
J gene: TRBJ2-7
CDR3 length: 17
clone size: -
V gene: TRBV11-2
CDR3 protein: CASSQNRGVDPYYEQYF
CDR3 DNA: TGTGCCAGCAGTCAGAACAGGGGAGTAGACCCCTACTACGAGCAGTACTTC

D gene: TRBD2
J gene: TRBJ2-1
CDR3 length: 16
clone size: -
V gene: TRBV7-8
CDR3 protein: CASSSAPSGAYNELFF
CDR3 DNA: TGTGCCAGCAGCTCTGCCCCTAGCGGGGCTTACAATGAGCTGTTCTTC

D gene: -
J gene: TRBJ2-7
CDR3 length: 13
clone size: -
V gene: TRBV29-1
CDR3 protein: CRVVQGLMDEQYF
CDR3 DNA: TGCCGCGTAGTCCAGGGTTTAATGGACGAGCAGTACTTC

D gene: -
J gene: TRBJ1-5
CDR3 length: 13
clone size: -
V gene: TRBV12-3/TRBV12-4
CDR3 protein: CARSSVGNQPQHF
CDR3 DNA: TGTGCCCGCAGCTCAGTAGGAAATCAGCCCCAGCATTTT

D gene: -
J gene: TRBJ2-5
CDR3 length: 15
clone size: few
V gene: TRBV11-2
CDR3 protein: CAGSLRPWIGETQYF
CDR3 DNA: TGTGCCGGCAGCTTAAGGCCCTGGATTGGGGAGACCCAGTACTTC

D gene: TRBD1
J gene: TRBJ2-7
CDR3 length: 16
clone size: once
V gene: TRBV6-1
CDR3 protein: CASNTTGARGSYKQYF
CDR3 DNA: TGTGCCAGCAATACTACAGGGGCCCGCGGCTCCTACAAGCAGTACTTC

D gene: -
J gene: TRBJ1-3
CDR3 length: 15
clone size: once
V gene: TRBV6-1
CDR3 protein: CASNEEAASGNTIYF
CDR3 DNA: TGTGCCAGCAATGAAGAGGCGGCCTCTGGAAACACCATATATTTT

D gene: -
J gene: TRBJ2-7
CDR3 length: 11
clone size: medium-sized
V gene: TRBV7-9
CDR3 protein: CASSLTYEQYF
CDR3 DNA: TGTGCCAGCAGTTTAACCTACGAGCAGTACTTC

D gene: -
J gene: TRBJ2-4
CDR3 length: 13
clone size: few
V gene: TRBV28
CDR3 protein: CASSPHPKNIQYF
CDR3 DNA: TGTGCCAGCAGCCCTCATCCCAAAAACATTCAGTACTTC

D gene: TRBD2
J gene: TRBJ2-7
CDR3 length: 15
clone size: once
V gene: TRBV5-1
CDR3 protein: CASRRGLAGLYGQYF
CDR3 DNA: TGCGCCAGCCGAAGAGGACTAGCGGGCCTATACGGGCAGTACTTC

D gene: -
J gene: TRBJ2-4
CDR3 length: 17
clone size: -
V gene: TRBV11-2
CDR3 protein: CASSLVAAGSVENIQYF
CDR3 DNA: TGTGCCAGCAGCTTAGTGGCCGCAGGGTCCGTCGAAAACATTCAGTACTTC

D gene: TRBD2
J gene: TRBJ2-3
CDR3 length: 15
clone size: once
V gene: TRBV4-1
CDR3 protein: CASSPTSGRADTQYF
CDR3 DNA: TGCGCCAGCAGCCCGACTAGCGGGAGGGCAGATACACAGTATTTT

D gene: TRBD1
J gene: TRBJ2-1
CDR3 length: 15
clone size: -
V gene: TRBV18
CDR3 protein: CASSHRGNEYNEQFF
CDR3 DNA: TGTGCCAGCTCCCACAGGGGAAATGAGTACAATGAGCAGTTCTTC

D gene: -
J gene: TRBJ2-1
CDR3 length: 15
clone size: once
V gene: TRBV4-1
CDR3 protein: CASSHGRALGNEQFF
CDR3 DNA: TGCGCCAGCAGCCACGGCAGGGCCCTAGGTAATGAGCAGTTCTTC

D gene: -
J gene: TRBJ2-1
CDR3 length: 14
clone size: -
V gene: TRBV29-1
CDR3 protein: CSAPYNLGFNEQFF
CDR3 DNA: TGCAGCGCCCCGTACAATCTGGGTTTCAATGAGCAGTTCTTC

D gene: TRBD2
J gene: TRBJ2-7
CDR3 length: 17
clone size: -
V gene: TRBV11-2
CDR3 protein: CASSLQRTSGQTYEQYF
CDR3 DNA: TGTGCGAGCAGTTTACAACGGACTAGCGGGCAGACCTACGAGCAATACTTC

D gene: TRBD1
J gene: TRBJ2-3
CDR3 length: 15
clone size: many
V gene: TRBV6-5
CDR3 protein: CASSFGTGGADTQYF
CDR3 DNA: TGTGCCAGCAGTTTTGGGACAGGGGGCGCAGATACGCAGTATTTT

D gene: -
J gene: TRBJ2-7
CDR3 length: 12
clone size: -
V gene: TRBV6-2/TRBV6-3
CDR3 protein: CASNPVLVEQYF
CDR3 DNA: TGTGCCAGCAACCCTGTGTTGGTCGAGCAGTACTTC

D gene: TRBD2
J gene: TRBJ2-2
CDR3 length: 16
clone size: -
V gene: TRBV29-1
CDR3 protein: CSVTAGGSVNSGELFF
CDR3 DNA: TGCAGCGTGACAGCGGGAGGGTCGGTTAACTCCGGGGAGCTGTTTTTT

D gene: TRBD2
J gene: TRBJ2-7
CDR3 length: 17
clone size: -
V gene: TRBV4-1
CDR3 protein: CASSLGLAGPRRYEQYF
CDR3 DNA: TGCGCCAGCAGTCTAGGACTAGCGGGACCACGGCGGTACGAGCAGTACTTC

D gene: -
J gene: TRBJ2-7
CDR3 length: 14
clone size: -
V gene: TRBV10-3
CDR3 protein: CAISESHGDLEQYF
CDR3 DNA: TGTGCCATCAGTGAGTCGCATGGGGATCTCGAGCAGTACTTC

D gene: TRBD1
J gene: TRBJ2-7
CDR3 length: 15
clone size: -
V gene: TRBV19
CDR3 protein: CASNTTGTGRYEQYF
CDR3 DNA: TGTGCCAGTAATACCACCGGGACAGGGCGCTATGAGCAGTACTTC

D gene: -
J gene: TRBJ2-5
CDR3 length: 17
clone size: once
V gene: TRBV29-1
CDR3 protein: CSVILGAGHQSQDTQYF
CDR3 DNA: TGCAGCGTTATCCTCGGCGCGGGCCACCAGAGCCAAGATACCCAGTACTTC

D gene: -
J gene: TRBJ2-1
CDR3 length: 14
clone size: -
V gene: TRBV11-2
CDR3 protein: CASSLTGWPNEHFF
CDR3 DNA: TGTGCCAGTAGCTTAACAGGGTGGCCCAATGAGCACTTCTTC